This entry describes one T cell receptor beta chain. Its antigen is not known. Regarding donors, all were healthy bone marrow donors. This entry belongs to a study of cytomegalovirus exposure and HLA in healthy donors. Study findings and constraints: Available immune exposure information was restricted to CMV serostatus only. In vitro confirmation showed a few CMV-associated chains to be CMV antigen specific.

Use of 60 Vbeta and 13 Jbeta primers characterized the PCR. Libraries were prepared by immunoSEQ multiplex PCR; TCRdb keeps only in-frame clonotypes and omits some of them. Among more than 95,000 clones, roughly 76% were seen once, and the ten largest hold under 15%. Sequenced input: PBMCs. This TCR derives from a woman aged 55-69 years in good health and CMV-seropositive.

Written as DNA, the CDR3 is TGTGCCAGCAGCTTAGAACTAGCGGGAATAGAGACCCAGTACTTC. It yields the protein CASSLELAGIETQYF. The J gene is TRBJ2-5, the V gene TRBV7-2, with TRBD2 matching 10 bases. The germline gives CDR1 SGHTA, CDR2 FQGNSA. This CDR3 comprises 15 residues. Trimming at V came to 1 base and at J to 4 bases, leaving 3 bases not matched to a gene. Full variable domain (rest looked up from reference TRBV7-2 and TRBJ2-5): GAGVSQSPSNKVTEKGKDVELRCDPISGHTALYWYRQSLGQGLEFLIYFQGNSAPDKSGLPSDRFSAERTGGSVSTLTIQRTQQEDSAVYLCASSLELAGIETQYFGPGTRLLVL.